What follows is one T cell receptor beta chain and its context. This entry belongs to a study of blood T cell repertoires in COVID-19. Study in general: Acute and convalescent COVID-19 samples came from the United States, Italy and Spain. T cells, B-cell-depleted T cells, or PBMCs supplied cDNA or gDNA.

Original processing methods: It was from reference gene primer amplification that nucleated cell counts were estimated. The protocol was immunoSEQ multiplex PCR, while the TCRdb copy is restricted to in-frame clones and leaves out a portion. The V and J calls and the clone size are those of that table, but D and trimming were determined from the DNA. The sample consists of 120,000 or so clones, roughly 91% of them appearing once. CDR3 length equals 13 residues. Per germline, CDR1 SGHTA and CDR2 FQGNSA. With 7 bases removed from V and 2 bases from J, the gap between germline ends came to 10 bases. The sequencing sample was made of peripheral blood. This TCR came from a woman aged 45-65 years with acute or convalescent COVID-19. This chain uses TRBV7-2 with TRBJ2-3, with D maybe TRBD2 (6 bases). The CDR3 DNA follows: TGTGCCAGCACGGGGGTGAACACAGATACGCAGTATTTT. It is translated as CASTGVNTDTQYF.